These T cell receptor beta chains were read from a single sample in a study of T cell clonotyping in hematopoietic cell transplantation. Profiled with immunoSEQ multiplex PCR; TCRdb holds only in-frame clones, not every one. Among roughly 30,000 clones listed, under 90% were seen once. The material was peripheral blood mononuclear cells, obtained before stem cell transplant. The receptors derive from a man aged 40-55 years with acute myeloid leukemia. Some clones in this sample may be carry-over from other donors' samples. Each CDR3 is given with its conserved first and last residue. A D gene is named only where the DNA matches it firmly. Only part of the rows carry a size: once, few, many, or a class if the clone is expanded.

J gene,clone size,V gene,D gene,CDR3 DNA,CDR3 protein
TRBJ2-7,NA,TRBV27,TRBD2,TGTGCCAGCAGTTTTACTAGCGGATTCTACGAGCAGTACTTC,CASSFTSGFYEQYF
TRBJ2-3,few,TRBV29-1,NA,TGCAGCGTTGTGGCGGCCCCAGATACGCAGTATTTT,CSVVAAPDTQYF
TRBJ2-2,NA,TRBV19,NA,TGTGCCAGTACGGACCCGCCCAGCGGCGGGGAGCTGTTTTTT,CASTDPPSGGELFF
TRBJ1-4,NA,TRBV6-6,NA,TGTGCCAGCATACGGGGAGTAGGTGAAAAACTGTTTTTT,CASIRGVGEKLFF
TRBJ2-3,NA,TRBV11-3,NA,TGTGCCAGCAGTCGACAGCCCGGGCGGGGAGATACGCAGTATTTT,CASSRQPGRGDTQYF
TRBJ1-5,NA,TRBV4-1,NA,TGCGCCAGCAGCCAGGCCGGCAATCAGCCCCAGCATTTT,CASSQAGNQPQHF
TRBJ1-5,NA,TRBV6-1,TRBD1,TGTGCCAGCAGTTTCGACAGGGGGAATCAGCCCCAGCATTTT,CASSFDRGNQPQHF
TRBJ2-5,NA,TRBV14,NA,TGTGCCAGCAGCCAAGGCGTCGGGTACCAAGAGACCCAGTACTTC,CASSQGVGYQETQYF
TRBJ2-7,NA,TRBV10-2,NA,TGCGCCAGCAGTGACGGGGACAACTACGAGCAGTACTTC,CASSDGDNYEQYF
TRBJ2-7,NA,TRBV7-9,NA,TGTGCCAGCAGCTTAGAATTGGGTGGGAGCCTAAATTTCTACGAGCAGTACTTC,CASSLELGGSLNFYEQYF
TRBJ2-3,few,TRBV14,TRBD2,TGTGCCAGCAGCACCCGGACTAGCGGGGGGGTGTCAGATACGCAGTATTTT,CASSTRTSGGVSDTQYF
TRBJ1-1,NA,TRBV29-1,NA,TGCAGCGTTGCACACCAGAACACTGAAGCTTTCTTT,CSVAHQNTEAFF
TRBJ2-7,NA,TRBV7-9,TRBD1,TGTGCCAGCAGCTCCGGGACAGGGCGCTACGAGCAGTACTTC,CASSSGTGRYEQYF
TRBJ1-4,NA,TRBV18,NA,TGTGCCAGCTCAAAAGGGGCGGCTAATGAAAAACTGTTTTTT,CASSKGAANEKLFF
TRBJ2-3,NA,TRBV7-2,NA,TGTGCCAGCAGCTTAAGAGTCAGGGCTAGCACAGATACGCAGTATTTT,CASSLRVRASTDTQYF
TRBJ2-7,NA,TRBV13,NA,TGTGCCAGCAGCTCCCATTCGTGGGGGCGCTACGAGCAGTACTTC,CASSSHSWGRYEQYF
TRBJ1-5,few,TRBV2,NA,TGTGCCAGCAGGAGGGAATCTAATCAGCCCCAGCATTTT,CASRRESNQPQHF
TRBJ2-7,NA,TRBV30,TRBD2,TGTGCCTGGACTCTCGGACTAGCCCCCTACGAGCAGTACTTC,CAWTLGLAPYEQYF
TRBJ2-5,NA,TRBV7-6,NA,TGTGCCAGCAGCCCCCGTAAGGCCCTAGGGGAGACCCAGTACTTC,CASSPRKALGETQYF
TRBJ1-4,once,TRBV15,TRBD1,TGTGCCACCAGCAGATCCGGACAGGGGGCGCTTTTTTGGGGCGAAAAACTGTTTTTT,CATSRSGQGALFWGEKLFF
TRBJ2-3,NA,TRBV6-5,NA,TGTGCCAGCAGCCTCGACAGAGCCACAGATACGCAGTATTTT,CASSLDRATDTQYF
TRBJ1-3,NA,TRBV10-3,NA,TGTGCCATCAGTGAGGGAAACACCATATATTTT,CAISEGNTIYF
TRBJ2-7,NA,TRBV28,NA,TGTGCCAGCAGTTCTTACGGTGCGACTGTCCACGAGCAGTACTTC,CASSSYGATVHEQYF
TRBJ2-5,NA,TRBV6-5,NA,TGTGCCAGCAGTGAACAGGGCGGGCGGTACTTC,CASSEQGGRYF
TRBJ2-5,NA,TRBV5-8,TRBD2,TGTGCCAGCAGCTTGGTGGGACTAGCAATAGAGACCCAGTACTTC,CASSLVGLAIETQYF
TRBJ1-1,NA,TRBV29-1,TRBD1,TGCAGCGCCGGGAGGGGGCGAGGGGAAGAAGCTTTCTTT,CSAGRGRGEEAFF
TRBJ2-7,NA,TRBV28,NA,TGTGCCAGCAGTTTAGATGTTTTGGGGAACGTCGACGAGCAGTACTTC,CASSLDVLGNVDEQYF
TRBJ1-3,NA,TRBV2,NA,TGTGCCAGCAGGATACAGGGTACTGGAAACACCATATATTTT,CASRIQGTGNTIYF
TRBJ1-1,NA,TRBV6-1,TRBD1,TGTGCCAGCAGTGACAGGGGGAAGAACACTGAAGCTTTCTTT,CASSDRGKNTEAFF
TRBJ1-2,NA,TRBV5-1,TRBD1,TGCGCCAGCAGCTTGGCTACCGGGACAGGATACTATGGCTACACCTTC,CASSLATGTGYYGYTF
TRBJ2-7,NA,TRBV7-2,NA,TGTGCCAGCAGCGCAGGAGACCTTGGGGAGCAGTACTTC,CASSAGDLGEQYF
TRBJ1-5,NA,TRBV5-5,TRBD1,TGTGCCAGCAGCGACCCGCTGGGACAGTTAAATCAGCCCCAGCATTTT,CASSDPLGQLNQPQHF
TRBJ1-2,NA,TRBV6-6,NA,TGTGCCAGCACCTACTCGTCGGGGTCGGGGGACTATGGCTACACCTTC,CASTYSSGSGDYGYTF
TRBJ2-2,NA,TRBV10-3,TRBD1,TGTGCCATCATGGGCCCTCCGGGACAGGGGTTCACCGGGGAGCTGTTTTTT,CAIMGPPGQGFTGELFF
TRBJ2-2,once,TRBV30,NA,TGTGCCTGGAGTGTCCACGGAACCGGGGAGCTGTTTTTT,CAWSVHGTGELFF
TRBJ2-3,NA,TRBV29-1,TRBD2,TGCAGCGTTGTACTAGCGGGGGCGGATACGCAGTATTTT,CSVVLAGADTQYF
TRBJ2-7,NA,TRBV28,NA,TGTGCCAGCAGTTTCACCCACTCAGCCTACGAGCAGTACTTC,CASSFTHSAYEQYF
TRBJ2-3,NA,TRBV6-5,NA,TGTGCCAGCAGTTACCGGCAAGAGTATGGCACAGATACGCAGTATTTT,CASSYRQEYGTDTQYF
TRBJ2-1,NA,TRBV11-3,TRBD2,TGTGCCAGCAGCACTTACGGACTAGCGGGCAATGAGCAGTTCTTC,CASSTYGLAGNEQFF
TRBJ1-1,NA,TRBV7-9,TRBD1,TGTGCCAGCAGCTTAGGAAGGGGGCGCGGGAACACTGAAGCTTTCTTT,CASSLGRGRGNTEAFF
TRBJ1-1,NA,TRBV30,NA,TGTGCCTGGACGGGACACATGAACACTGAAGCTTTCTTT,CAWTGHMNTEAFF
TRBJ2-3,NA,TRBV11-3,TRBD2,TGTGCCAGCAGCTACGGACTAGCGGGAGGACCTAGCACAGATACGCAGTATTTT,CASSYGLAGGPSTDTQYF
TRBJ2-5,NA,TRBV6-5,TRBD2,TGTGCCAGCAGTTACAGGCTTAGCGGGGAGACCCAGTACTTC,CASSYRLSGETQYF
TRBJ2-7,NA,TRBV10-3,NA,TGTGCCATCAGTCCGGAGGGCCTTAGGGAGCAGTACTTC,CAISPEGLREQYF
TRBJ1-1,NA,TRBV7-9,TRBD1,TGTGCCAGCAGTCACGGACAGGGGGTTTCTGAAGCTTTCTTT,CASSHGQGVSEAFF
TRBJ2-5,NA,TRBV28,NA,TGTGCCAGCAGTGAAGTATGGGCGGGGCGGGAGACCCAGTACTTC,CASSEVWAGRETQYF
TRBJ2-7,NA,TRBV6-4,NA,TGTGCCACCAACTGGTGGTGCGAGCAGTACTTC,CATNWWCEQYF
TRBJ1-1,NA,TRBV23-1,NA,TGCGCCAGCAGTCGCAACCACAGGGTCGGCGCTTTCTTT,CASSRNHRVGAFF
TRBJ2-3,once,TRBV5-1,NA,TGCGCCAGCAGCTCGGAACCGACAGATACGCAGTATTTT,CASSSEPTDTQYF
TRBJ2-4,NA,TRBV7-2,NA,TGTGCCAGCGGACCTCTAGCCAAAAACATTCAGTACTTC,CASGPLAKNIQYF
TRBJ1-2,NA,TRBV28,TRBD1,TGTGCCAGCAGGCTGAGTGACAGGGGGCGCGTTGGCTACACCTTC,CASRLSDRGRVGYTF
TRBJ1-1,NA,TRBV28,NA,TGTGCCAGCAGTTTCGGGTTATCTGAAGCTTTCTTT,CASSFGLSEAFF
TRBJ1-5,once,TRBV4-2,NA,TGTGCCAGCAGCGGGACGGATAGCAATCAGCCCCAGCATTTT,CASSGTDSNQPQHF
TRBJ1-1,NA,TRBV5-4,TRBD1,TGTGCCAGCAGCTTGGGGACAGGGACGTCCGAAGCTTTCTTT,CASSLGTGTSEAFF
TRBJ1-1,few,TRBV6-5,NA,TGTGCCAGCAGTTACTTACAGGGTAACACTGAAGCTTTCTTT,CASSYLQGNTEAFF
TRBJ2-7,NA,TRBV9,TRBD2,TGTGCCAGCAGCGACGGACTAGCGGGAGTTGAGCAGTACTTC,CASSDGLAGVEQYF
TRBJ1-2,NA,TRBV5-6,TRBD1,TGTGCCAGCAGCCCTGGATGGGACAGGAGGTTTGACTACACCTTC,CASSPGWDRRFDYTF